This T cell receptor beta chain was profiled in a study of vaccination effects on CD4 cells after COVID-19. Culturing for approximately 10 days preceded CD4+ T cell isolation. Participants got two doses of BNT162b2 or mRNA-1273 vaccine. At days 3 and 7, half of the medium was exchanged for IL-2 medium. With respect to this clone: What it recognizes is unknown.

Profiling relied on immunoSEQ multiplex PCR, and the TCRdb table lists in-frame clones only, not all of them. The sample has about 39,000 clones; around 71% are singletons. Findings of the study overall: In healthy vaccinees, only 1 of 255 vaccine-induced clones cross-reacted with common cold coronaviruses.

This CDR3 region has 14 residues. V shed 4 bases, J shed 1 base, and the junction held 4 bases outside the gene matches. The germline V gene encodes CDR1 SGHRS and CDR2 YFSETQ. The sequences come from CD4+ T cells from PBMCs cultured without peptide, collected after COVID-19 vaccination. The origin of this receptor is a human donor who received a COVID-19 vaccine. The chain links TRBV5-1 to TRBJ1-1; 7 bases fit TRBD1. This CDR3 is CASSGTVQNTEAFF. CDR3 sequence (DNA): TGCGCCAGCAGCGGGACAGTCCAGAACACTGAAGCTTTCTTT.